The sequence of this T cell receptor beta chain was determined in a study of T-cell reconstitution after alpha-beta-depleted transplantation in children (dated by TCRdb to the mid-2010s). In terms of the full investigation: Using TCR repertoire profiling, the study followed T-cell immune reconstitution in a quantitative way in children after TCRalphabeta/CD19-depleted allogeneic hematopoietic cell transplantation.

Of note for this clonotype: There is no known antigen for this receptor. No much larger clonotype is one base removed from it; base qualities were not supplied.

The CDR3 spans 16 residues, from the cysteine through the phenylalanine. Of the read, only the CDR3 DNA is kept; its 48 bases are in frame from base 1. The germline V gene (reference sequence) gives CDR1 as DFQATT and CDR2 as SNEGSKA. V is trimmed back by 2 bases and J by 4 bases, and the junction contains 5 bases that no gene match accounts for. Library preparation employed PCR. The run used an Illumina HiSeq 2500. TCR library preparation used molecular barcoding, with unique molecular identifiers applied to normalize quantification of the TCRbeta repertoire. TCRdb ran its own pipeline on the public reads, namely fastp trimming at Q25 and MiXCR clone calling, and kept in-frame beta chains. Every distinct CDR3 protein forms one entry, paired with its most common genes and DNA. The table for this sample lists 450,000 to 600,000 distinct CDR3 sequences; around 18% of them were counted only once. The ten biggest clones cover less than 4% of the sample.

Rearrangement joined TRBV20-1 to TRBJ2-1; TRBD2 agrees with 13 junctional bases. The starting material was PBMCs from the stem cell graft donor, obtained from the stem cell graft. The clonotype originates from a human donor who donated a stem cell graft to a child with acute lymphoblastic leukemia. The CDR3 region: CSARTSGRAGYNEQFF. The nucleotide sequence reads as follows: TGCAGTGCTAGAACTAGCGGGAGGGCCGGGTACAATGAGCAGTTCTTC.